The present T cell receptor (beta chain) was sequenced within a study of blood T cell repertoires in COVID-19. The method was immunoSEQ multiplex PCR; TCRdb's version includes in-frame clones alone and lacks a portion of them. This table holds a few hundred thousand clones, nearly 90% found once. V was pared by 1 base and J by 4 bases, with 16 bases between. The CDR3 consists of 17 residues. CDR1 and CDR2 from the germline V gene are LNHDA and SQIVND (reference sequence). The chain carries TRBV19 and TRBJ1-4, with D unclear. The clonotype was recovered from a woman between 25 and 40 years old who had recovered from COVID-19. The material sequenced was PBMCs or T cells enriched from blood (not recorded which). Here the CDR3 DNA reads TGTGCCAGTAGTATAGTCCACGTTGGTGCGGGTAATGAAAAACTGTTTTTT. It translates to CASSIVHVGAGNEKLFF. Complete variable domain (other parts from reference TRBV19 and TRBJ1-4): DGGITQSPKYLFRKEGQNVTLSCEQNLNHDAMYWYRQDPGQGLRLIYYSQIVNDFQKGDIAEGYSVSREKKESFPLTVTSAQKNPTAFYLCASSIVHVGAGNEKLFFGSGTQLSVL.